What follows are 27 T cell receptor beta chains derived from one specimen sequenced in a study of blood T cell repertoires in COVID-19. The repertoire was sequenced with immunoSEQ multiplex PCR; TCRdb's copy has only in-frame clones and lacks some. The data show roughly 200,000 clones, around 80% seen once. What was sequenced was peripheral blood. The receptor set was obtained from a human donor in a cohort sampled during active COVID-19.

The CDR3 nucleotides are TGTGCCAGCGGACCGATGACAGGGCGGCATGAAAAACTGTTTTTT. Encoded protein: CASGPMTGRHEKLFF. V usage is TRBV6-5 and J usage is TRBJ1-4; 7 bases line up with TRBD1. Germline V CDR1 and CDR2: MNHEY, SVGAGI. The CDR3 consists of 15 residues. V gave up 8 bases and J gave up 6 bases; unmatched junction bases: 12.

The genes are TRBV5-6 and TRBJ2-7; D ambiguous. The CDR3 sequence is 10 residues long. Deletions cut 6 bases from V and 4 bases from J, with 5 bases between. Per germline, CDR1 SGHDT and CDR2 YYEEEE. The CDR3 DNA is TGTGCCAGCACCAGTTACGAGCAGTACTTC. Protein: CASTSYEQYF.

CDR3 DNA: TGTGCCAGCAGCTCACACAGCTCTGGGGCCAACGTCCTGACTTTC. This encodes CASSSHSSGANVLTF. This chain uses TRBV7-2 with TRBJ2-6, with no clear D. The CDR3 is made up of 15 amino acids. V was clipped by 4 bases and J by 0 bases, with 7 bases between them. Germline values: CDR1 SGHTA, CDR2 FQGNSA. Filled out from reference TRBV7-2 and TRBJ2-6, the complete variable domain reads GAGVSQSPSNKVTEKGKDVELRCDPISGHTALYWYRQSLGQGLEFLIYFQGNSAPDKSGLPSDRFSAERTGGSVSTLTIQRTQQEDSAVYLCASSSHSSGANVLTFGAGSRLTVL.

This sequence joins TRBV2 and TRBJ1-2; TRBD1 matches at 7 bases. Germline loops: CDR1 SNHLY, CDR2 FYNNEI. Germline trimming cut 7 bases from V and 4 bases from J; bases unmatched to any gene: 6. The CDR3 extends over 13 amino acids. The CDR3 protein is CASTDRVFYGYTF. Here the CDR3 DNA reads TGTGCCAGCACCGACAGGGTTTTCTATGGCTACACCTTC. Complete variable domain (other parts from reference TRBV2 and TRBJ1-2): EPEVTQTPSHQVTQMGQEVILRCVPISNHLYFYWYRQILGQKVEFLVSFYNNEISEKSEIFDDQFSVERPDGSNFTLKIRSTKLEDSAMYFCASTDRVFYGYTFGSGTRLTVV.

The V call is TRBV19, the J call TRBJ1-6, with D perhaps TRBD1 (6 bases). Germline V gives CDR1 LNHDA, CDR2 SQIVND (reference sequence). This CDR3 is 15 amino acids long. V gave up 5 bases and J gave up 7 bases, with 15 bases separating them. The CDR3 here is CASSLPQGQNSPLHF. The CDR3 bases are TGTGCCAGTAGTCTTCCACAGGGTCAGAATTCACCCCTCCACTTT.

The sample holds many counts of this clone. V usage is TRBV5-1 and J usage is TRBJ2-2; 11 bases agree with TRBD2. The V gene end was trimmed by 3 bases and the J gene end by 8 bases; junction bases not matched to a gene: 9. The germline V gene encodes CDR1 SGHRS and CDR2 YFSETQ. The CDR3 runs to 16 residues. The CDR3 DNA follows: TGCGCCAGCAGCTCGACTAGCGGGAACTCTTGGGGGGAGCTGTTTTTT. This encodes CASSSTSGNSWGELFF.

J is TRBJ1-4 and V is TRBV5-1; 9 nucleotides match TRBD1. This CDR3 is 15 amino acids long. Germline V lookup: CDR1 SGHRS, CDR2 YFSETQ. With V trimmed by 4 bases and J by 7 bases, 8 bases remained unmatched. The CDR3 coding sequence is TGCGCCAGCAGCCCGGGACAGGGCGTGGGTGAAAAACTGTTTTTT. Its translation is CASSPGQGVGEKLFF.

The table lists this clone with a few counts. V is TRBV9 and J is TRBJ2-3; 7 positions match TRBD2. V gave up 3 bases and J gave up 0 bases; unmatched junction bases: 10. The CDR3 sequence is 17 residues long. The germline V gene has CDR1 SGDLS and CDR2 YYNGEE. CDR3 bases: TGTGCCAGCAGCGCTCCCGAGGGCGGGGGTAGCACAGATACGCAGTATTTT. Its protein is CASSAPEGGGSTDTQYF.

The rearrangement uses TRBV30 and TRBJ1-6; D is perhaps TRBD1 (6 bases). CDR1 GTSNPN and CDR2 SVGIG come from the germline V gene (reference sequence). Trimming shortened V by 3 bases and J by 9 bases, and 18 bases separated the two germline ends. CDR3 length: 15 amino acids. The DNA for the CDR3 is TGTGCCTGGAGGAAAGGGGGACGCTGGAGTTCACCCCTCCACTTT. Translation gives CAWRKGGRWSSPLHF. The full variable domain, with the rest looked up from reference TRBV30 and TRBJ1-6, is SQTIHQWPATLVQPVGSPLSLECTVEGTSNPNLYWYRQAAGRGLQLLFYSVGIGQISSEVPQNLSASRPQDRQFILSSKKLLLSDSGFYLCAWRKGGRWSSPLHFGNGTRLTVT.

This clone appeared a single time. The genes are TRBV2 and TRBJ1-1; D possibly corresponds to TRBD1 (5 bases). The CDR3 has 16 amino acids. Trimming cost V 4 bases and J 2 bases, with 17 bases left between them. Germline CDR1 SNHLY, CDR2 FYNNEI. CDR3 in DNA: TGTGCCAGCAGTGTCCGGCATATGGGGGGAAACACTGAAGCTTTCTTT. This encodes CASSVRHMGGNTEAFF.

This sequence joins TRBV27 and TRBJ2-7; 7 bases are shared with TRBD1. The germline V gene has CDR1 MNHEY and CDR2 SMNVEV (reference sequence). After removal of 0 bases from V and 9 bases from J, the junction contained 11 bases not matched to a gene. The CDR3 is 15 residues long. The CDR3 loop is CASSLSPRGSTGQYF. The DNA of the CDR3 is TGTGCCAGCAGTTTATCCCCCAGGGGGTCCACTGGGCAGTACTTC.

V and J are TRBV18 and TRBJ1-2, with D tentatively TRBD1 (5 bases). Germline CDR1 KGHSH, CDR2 LQKENI. The CDR3 extends over 12 amino acids. The V end lost 4 bases, the J end lost 4 bases, and 7 bases lay between the germline ends. CDR3 region: CASSRQGYGYTF. CDR3 bases: TGTGCCAGCTCACGTCAGGGCTATGGCTACACCTTC.

The chain combines TRBV3-1 (or the pseudogene TRBV3-2) with TRBJ1-2; the D gene is possibly TRBD1 (5 bases). Trimming removed 3 bases at V and 7 bases at J, with 9 bases between. Germline V gene sequence: CDR1 LGHDT, CDR2 YNNKEL (reference sequence). The CDR3 sequence is 12 residues long. DNA of the CDR3: TGTGCCAGCAGCCACACAACAGGTGGCTACACCTTC. Translation: CASSHTTGGYTF.

The V call is TRBV25-1, the J call TRBJ1-1; TRBD1 matches 7 bases. This CDR3 comprises 15 residues. Germline CDR1 and CDR2: MGHDK and SYGVNS. The V gene end was trimmed by 7 bases and the J gene end by 3 bases; junction bases not matched to a gene: 11. DNA for the CDR3: TGTGCCAGCACCGGAGTCACAGGGGAATACACTGAAGCTTTCTTT. Its translation is CASTGVTGEYTEAFF.

The chain carries TRBV28 and TRBJ1-4; D might be TRBD1 (5 bases). From germline, CDR1 is MDHEN and CDR2 SYDVKM. The V gene lost 7 bases and the J gene lost 5 bases, with 17 bases spanning the gap. This CDR3 spans 15 amino acids. CDR3 protein: CASINLRGKNEKLFF. CDR3 DNA sequence: TGTGCCAGCATCAACCTACGGGGGAAAAATGAAAAACTGTTTTTT.

The chain carries TRBV28 and TRBJ2-7; TRBD1 is a possible D gene (6 bases). Trimming took 3 bases from V and 3 from J, leaving 15 bases between them. Germline V gene data show CDR1 as MDHEN and CDR2 as SYDVKM. The CDR3 runs to 15 residues. CDR3 protein: CASSFPDSLNYEQYF. CDR3 in DNA: TGTGCCAGCAGTTTCCCGGACAGCTTGAACTACGAGCAGTACTTC.

The chain recombines TRBV6-1 with TRBJ1-2; D uncertain. Germline V lookup: CDR1 MNHNS, CDR2 SASEGT. V was cut by 2 bases and J by 7 bases, with 5 bases left in between. The length of the CDR3 is 11 residues. The CDR3 sequence: CASSEFGGYTF. DNA of the CDR3: TGTGCCAGCAGTGAATTCGGTGGCTACACCTTC.

The chain has TRBV19 and TRBJ1-2; 7 nucleotides align to TRBD1. Trimming at V came to 3 bases and at J to 1 base, leaving 5 bases not matched to a gene. Germline V gene sequence: CDR1 LNHDA, CDR2 SQIVND (reference sequence). This CDR3 spans 15 amino acids. The CDR3 reads CASSMRDRLNYGYTF. CDR3 DNA sequence: TGTGCCAGTAGTATGAGGGACAGACTTAACTATGGCTACACCTTC.

The V gene is TRBV11-2, the J gene TRBJ2-5; 12 bases align to TRBD2. The CDR3 is 17 residues long. The trim removed 2 bases at V and 2 bases at J, leaving 6 bases unmatched. Germline CDR1 and CDR2: SGHAT and FQNNGV. The CDR3 loop reads CASSLLRTSGVQETQYF. In DNA, the CDR3 is TGTGCCAGCAGCTTACTCCGGACTAGCGGGGTACAAGAGACCCAGTACTTC.

This chain links TRBV7-8 with TRBJ1-5; 8 bases line up with TRBD1. Germline V lookup: CDR1 SGHVS, CDR2 FQNEAQ. This CDR3 region has 15 residues. Trimming at V came to 4 bases and at J to 4 bases, leaving 6 bases not matched to a gene. For the CDR3, the DNA is TGTGCCAGCAGCTCTGGACAGGGTGTTAATCAGCCCCAGCATTTT. This gives the protein CASSSGQGVNQPQHF.

The gene calls are TRBV5-1 and TRBJ2-3, with TRBD2 identical over 11 bases. Germline V lookup: CDR1 SGHRS, CDR2 YFSETQ. Trimming at V came to 0 bases and at J to 0 bases, leaving 0 bases not matched to a gene. This CDR3 has 16 residues. In DNA, the CDR3 is TGCGCCAGCAGCTTGGGGACTAGCGGGAGCACAGATACGCAGTATTTT. Its translation is CASSLGTSGSTDTQYF.

The chain uses TRBV7-8 and TRBJ1-1, with 10 nucleotides matching TRBD1. Germline CDR1 reads SGHVS; CDR2 reads FQNEAQ. The CDR3 extends over 16 amino acids. V gave up 1 base and J gave up 7 bases; unmatched junction bases: 9. In nucleotides, the CDR3 is TGTGCCAGCAGCTTAGGGGGACAGGGGTGGTTCGGTGAAGCTTTCTTT. This translates into CASSLGGQGWFGEAFF.

This chain links TRBV6-5 with TRBJ1-2; 7 bases align to TRBD1. Germline V gene sequence: CDR1 MNHEY, CDR2 SVGAGI. This CDR3 has 13 residues. Trimming took 5 bases from V and 4 from J; bases not matched to a gene: 4. In nucleotides, the CDR3 is TGTGCCAGCAGTCGCACAGGGGCCTATGGCTACACCTTC. The encoded protein is CASSRTGAYGYTF.

Here the CDR3 reads CASSQAPGVEQYV. Here the CDR3 DNA reads TGTGCCAGCAGCCAAGCACCGGGAGTCGAGCAGTACGTC. The chain couples TRBV6-5 to TRBJ2-7; D is perhaps TRBD2 (6 bases). The germline V gene encodes CDR1 MNHEY and CDR2 SVGAGI. The CDR3 is 13 residues long. V dropped 6 bases and J dropped 6 bases, with 15 bases sitting between them.

In its sample, this clone was seen a few times. The chain carries TRBV4-1 and TRBJ2-6; 7 nucleotides line up with TRBD2. From germline, CDR1 is MGHRA and CDR2 YSYEKL. The CDR3 is 20 residues long. The junction had 18 bases not matched to a gene; V was cut back by 4 bases and J by 3 bases. CDR3 residues: CASSPYLPAGRGGGANVLTF. The CDR3 nucleotides are TGCGCCAGCAGCCCCTATCTTCCAGCGGGGCGGGGAGGTGGGGCCAACGTCCTGACTTTC.

This clone was seen more than once but under ten times. This chain links TRBV30 with TRBJ2-1; TRBD1 aligns across 8 bases. With V trimmed by 3 bases and J by 8 bases, 6 bases remained unmatched. This CDR3 region has 13 residues. Germline CDR1 is GTSNPN and CDR2 is SVGIG (reference sequence). The CDR3 region has the DNA TGTGCCTGGAGCTTCAGGGGGCCCCATGAGCAGTTCTTC. The encoded protein is CAWSFRGPHEQFF.

CDR3 nucleotides: TGTGCCAGCTCACCTATCGAACTAGCGGGAAACACAGATACGCAGTATTTT. This sequence encodes CASSPIELAGNTDTQYF. The rearrangement links TRBV18 to TRBJ2-3; 10 nucleotides match TRBD2. Per the germline V gene, CDR1 is KGHSH and CDR2 is LQKENI. J was trimmed by 2 bases and V by 3 bases; bases with no gene match: 8. This CDR3 spans 17 amino acids.